The present T cell receptor beta chain was sequenced within a study of tumor-infiltrating lymphocytes in localized non-small cell lung cancer (dated by TCRdb to about 2021). With regard to the full study: The cohort covered several histologies, both smokers and never-smokers, and patients whose samples were collected after neoadjuvant chemotherapy. TCR sequencing was one of several integrated assays, alongside flow cytometry, multiplex immunofluorescence, RNA-seq, exome sequencing and proteomics, applied to the same patients. Resected tumor tissue and uninvolved lung tissue described as non-adjacent to the tumor were contributed by each patient, with both tissues obtained from the same patient. For 50 to 55 patients, immunoSEQ T-cell fraction was compared between paired tumor and uninvolved lung. The overall ICON cohort was composed of about 150 surgical patients with localized non-small cell lung cancer whose tumors were resected.

The first patient joined ICON in early 2016, and enrollment wrapped up when the last patient was enrolled in September 2018. In a subcohort of 60 to 85 patients, fresh tumor and matched uninvolved tissue were collected for in-depth immune analyses, with TCR sequencing among those analyses. DNA isolated from bulk tissue, without cell sorting, was used for TCR sequencing. Points the paper makes about the study in general: The TCR-derived T-cell fraction showed no difference between the flow cytometry-defined immunotypes IM1 (good prognosis) and IM2 (poor prognosis). Higher T cell infiltration in tumors than in uninvolved lung tissue was supported by TCRbeta sequencing, consistent with immunofluorescence CD3 counts. Since assay coverage differed from patient to patient depending on how much tissue was available, TCR sequencing was done for only a subset of the cohort. Because different assays used different pieces of the same tissue, intratumor heterogeneity could not be separated from technical variation.

The T-cell fraction in tumor and uninvolved lung tissue was provided by TCR sequencing with the immunoSEQ assay. For the original study's pipeline: For survival analysis, patients were divided into high (upper tertile) and low (lower two tertiles) T-cell fraction groups, which were compared by log-rank test. A signed-rank test was used to test differences in T-cell fraction between paired tumor and uninvolved lung samples. Not all clones reach the TCRdb copy of this immuneACCESS table, which keeps in-frame sequences only. Checked studies attribute under half of the gap to unresolved V genes and leave the rest unexplained. The DNA gave D and trimming, while V, J and clone size come from that table. This sample lists about 7,000 clones; just under 75% were detected once. The ten largest clonotypes hold 7.1% of the sample. Remarks on this clone: Its binding antigen is unknown. No base quality values were provided; no much bigger clone lies one nucleotide off.

This clonotype originated in a human donor with non-small cell lung cancer. Source material: uninvolved lung tissue not adjacent to the tumor.

The nucleotides are TGTGCCAGCAGCCCCTCCCCCGGGAACACTGAAGCTTTCTTT. This yields the protein CASSPSPGNTEAFF. This chain joins TRBV6-4 to TRBJ1-1; no D gene call is confident. CDR1 and CDR2, looked up from the germline V gene, are MRHNA and SNTAGT. Counted from cysteine to phenylalanine, this CDR3 has 14 amino acids. Only the CDR3 DNA stays, 42 bases, in frame from base 1. V gives up 6 bases and J gives up 1 base, and the segment between their germline ends measures 12 bases.